This is a list of T cell receptor beta chains from one sample in a study of T cell responses to AZD1222 COVID-19 vaccine. Some clones are missing from TCRdb's copy, which holds only in-frame ones; the method was immunoSEQ multiplex PCR. Of around 84,000 clones listed, approximately 88% were seen once; the top ten hold less than 6%. The specimen was peripheral blood, collected on day 0 of AZD1222 vaccination. Receptor source: an adult in good health. Both conserved end residues are part of each CDR3. A D gene is named only where the DNA matches it firmly. Some rows mark clone size as missing; the rest say once, few, many or name a class of expanded clone.

TRBV30	TRBJ1-6	-	-	CAWSLQGDSPLHF	TGTGCCTGGAGCCTACAGGGTGATTCACCCCTCCACTTT
TRBV3-1/TRBV3-2	TRBJ1-1	TRBD1	few	CASTPQTGGGELDTEAFF	TGTGCCAGCACCCCACAGACAGGGGGCGGGGAGCTGGACACTGAAGCTTTCTTT
TRBV27	TRBJ1-6	-	medium-sized	CASSLTADNSPLHF	TGTGCCAGCAGTTTGACAGCGGATAATTCACCCCTCCACTTT
TRBV6-6	TRBJ1-1	TRBD1	-	CASNLGQGNTEAFF	TGTGCCAGCAATTTGGGACAGGGCAACACTGAAGCTTTCTTT
TRBV7-2	TRBJ2-7	TRBD2	-	CASTTPPGGSPYF	TGTGCCAGCACCACCCCCCCCGGGGGGTCCCCGTACTTC
TRBV6-2/TRBV6-3	TRBJ1-2	-	-	CASSDSGWYGYTF	TGTGCCAGCAGCGACAGCGGGTGGTATGGCTACACCTTC
TRBV19	TRBJ2-3	TRBD2	-	CASSIQTSGTDTQYF	TGTGCCAGTAGTATTCAGACTAGCGGCACAGATACGCAGTATTTT
TRBV6-2/TRBV6-3	TRBJ2-5	-	-	CASSWNLETQYF	TGTGCCAGCAGTTGGAATCTGGAGACCCAGTACTTC
TRBV27	TRBJ1-6	-	-	CASSFGFQGYNSPLHF	TGTGCCAGCAGTTTCGGCTTCCAGGGTTATAATTCACCCCTCCACTTT
TRBV7-8	TRBJ2-3	TRBD1	-	CASSLGQGAPTQYF	TGTGCCAGCAGCTTAGGACAGGGGGCGCCTACGCAGTATTTT
TRBV19	TRBJ1-6	-	-	CASSRQFSPLHF	TGTGCCAGTAGCCGACAATTTTCACCCCTCCACTTT
TRBV19	TRBJ1-3	-	-	CASKERFSGNTIYF	TGTGCCAGTAAAGAAAGATTTTCCGGAAACACCATATATTTT
TRBV5-1	TRBJ2-1	-	-	CASSLGTGVSSYNEQFF	TGCGCCAGCAGCTTGGGTACCGGGGTCAGCTCCTACAATGAGCAGTTCTTC
TRBV5-1	TRBJ2-2	TRBD2	-	CASTPSTSGTGELFF	TGCGCCAGCACCCCCTCCACTAGCGGCACCGGGGAGCTGTTTTTT
TRBV15	TRBJ2-4	-	-	CATSRDKREKNIQYF	TGTGCCACCAGCAGAGACAAACGGGAGAAAAACATTCAGTACTTC
TRBV19	TRBJ1-2	TRBD1	-	CASSPTLTGVLDYGYTF	TGTGCCAGTAGCCCTACGCTGACAGGGGTACTTGACTATGGCTACACCTTC
TRBV19	TRBJ1-5	-	-	CASNIRGRLPQHF	TGTGCCAGTAATATTCGGGGGAGATTGCCCCAGCATTTT
TRBV2	TRBJ1-6	-	once	CASSGLAEAPLHF	TGTGCCAGCAGTGGACTGGCCGAGGCGCCCCTCCACTTT